This TCR beta chain emerged from a study of blood T cells in healthy people across ages. This clonotype was seen a few times. What it recognizes is unknown. Germline V gene sequence: CDR1 SGHTA, CDR2 FQGNSA. CDR3 length: 16 amino acids. V lost 4 bases and J lost 1, with 15 bases in between. The second PCR ran roughly 6 to 11 cycles with a sample-barcoded 5' primer and J-beta primers. Each cDNA molecule, via a template-switch adaptor with 12 random nucleotides, was tagged. Each CDR3 protein is one row after TCRdb ran MiXCR on the 5' RACE reads. The profile shows under 850,000 distinct CDR3 sequences, approximately 35% of them singletons. Researchers report isolating at least 6 million PBMCs per sample. Broader study findings: Naive CD4+ cells and diversity were both higher in long-lived donors than in aged donors.

The V gene is TRBV7-2, the J gene TRBJ2-3; tentative D call: TRBD1 (6 bases). Material for sequencing was blood. This receptor was identified in a man aged 18 to 29 in good health. CDR3 nucleotides: TGTGCCAGCAGCTCCGATGACAGGCCCCGCACAGATACGCAGTATTTT. It codes for CASSSDDRPRTDTQYF.